This TCR beta chain was obtained from a study of CD8 T cell repertoires and HIV-1 epitope variants. Study as a whole: Cultures ran 10 days, with IL-2, IL-7 and IL-15 added on days 3 and 7.

This clone has just a few counts. Its antigen is not identified. The germline V gene has CDR1 MNHNY and CDR2 SVGAGI (reference sequence). The CDR3 is 15 amino acids. The junction had 13 bases not matched to a gene; V was cut back by 7 bases and J by 5 bases. TCRdb's table, derived via immunoSEQ multiplex PCR, lists solely in-frame clones and lacks some. The table includes approximately 5,200 clones, around 62% detected once. The sequenced sample was cultured CD8+ T cells derived from PBMCs. This clonotype was obtained from a male donor with HIV. The J gene is TRBJ1-2, the V gene TRBV6-6; 7 bases agree with TRBD1. CDR3 amino acids: CASTAQPGGGYGYTF. CDR3 coding DNA: TGTGCCAGCACCGCCCAGCCAGGGGGTGGGTATGGCTACACCTTC.